The T cell receptor beta chain under discussion was sequenced for a study of human T cells and chemical hapten exposure. Study-level background: Sensitization used 2% DPC on approximately 2 cm by approximately 2 cm upper inner arm skin.

In the library, unique molecular identifiers were attached to individual cDNA molecules. Authors' processing steps: TCR counts had a median of about 99,000 per sample and spanned about 23,224 to 690,600. TCRdb fed the RACE reads into MiXCR, producing one record per CDR3 protein. TCRdb's processing, not the study's, gives the V and J calls here. The table includes roughly 48,000 distinct CDR3 sequences, around 10% detected once. Time point defined: patch test 1, 2 weeks after DPC sensitization. The treatment was: therapeutic diphenylcyclopropenone sensitization with weekly scalp DPC. Someone pulled total RNA out of unfractionated whole blood. Ten or more counts support this clonotype. Germline lookup yields CDR1 KGHSH and CDR2 LQKENI. The CDR3 has 13 residues. Trimming took off 2 bases at V and 1 base at J, with 5 bases between the two ends.

The TCR comes from a woman between 40 and 50 years old with alopecia areata. Some clones in this sample may be carry-over from other donors' samples. V usage is TRBV18 and J usage is TRBJ1-1; D uncertain. The sample consisted of whole blood, taken in connection with sensitization to the hapten diphenylcyclopropenone (DPC). CDR3 DNA sequence: TGTGCCAGCTCACCAGGGTCGAACACTGAAGCTTTCTTT. Translated, it gives CASSPGSNTEAFF.